Listed here are 23 T cell receptor beta chains from one sample, sequenced in a study of T cell responses to AZD1222 COVID-19 vaccine. Assay: immunoSEQ multiplex PCR; the TCRdb copy retains only in-frame clones and omits some. The table has 80,000 to 100,000 clones, approximately 88% seen once. Sequencing was performed on peripheral blood, taken 28 days after the second AZD1222 dose. Every receptor here comes from an adult who received the AZD1222 COVID-19 vaccine.

V gene TRBV6-1 combines with J gene TRBJ2-1, with 7 bases aligning to TRBD2. Germline CDR1 is MNHNS and CDR2 is SASEGT. V trimming: 4 bases; J trimming: 0 bases; junction bases outside the gene matches: 6. CDR3 length equals 16 residues. For the CDR3, the DNA is TGTGCCAGCAGTGGGCCGCGGGACTACTCCTACAATGAGCAGTTCTTC. Translated: CASSGPRDYSYNEQFF.

The chain uses TRBV4-3 and TRBJ2-5; TRBD1 aligns across 9 bases. The CDR3 contains 16 residues. Germline trimming cut 4 bases from V and 4 bases from J; bases unmatched to any gene: 10. The germline V gene encodes CDR1 LGHNA and CDR2 YSLEER. The CDR3 DNA follows: TGCGCCAGCAGCCCCCAGGGACAGGGATTTGGAGAGACCCAGTACTTC. Its protein product is CASSPQGQGFGETQYF.

The chain combines TRBV7-2 with TRBJ1-1; 7 bases are a match to TRBD1. CDR3 size: 15 residues. Trimming at V came to 1 base and at J to 0 bases, leaving 2 bases not matched to a gene. Germline assignment: CDR1 SGHTA and CDR2 FQGNSA. Written as DNA, the CDR3 is TGTGCCAGCAGCTTAGGAGGGGGCCTGAACACTGAAGCTTTCTTT. Amino acids: CASSLGGGLNTEAFF. Together with reference TRBV7-2 and TRBJ1-1, the CDR3 gives the full variable domain: GAGVSQSPSNKVTEKGKDVELRCDPISGHTALYWYRQSLGQGLEFLIYFQGNSAPDKSGLPSDRFSAERTGGSVSTLTIQRTQQEDSAVYLCASSLGGGLNTEAFFGQGTRLTVV.

The chain links TRBV19 to TRBJ2-7; D is tentatively TRBD1 or TRBD2 (5 bases each). CDR1 LNHDA and CDR2 SQIVND come from the germline V gene (reference sequence). The CDR3 extends over 13 amino acids. Trimming left V 4 bases short and J 7 bases short, with 14 bases between. This CDR3 reads CASSRDGLMEQYF. CDR3 in DNA: TGTGCCAGTAGTAGGGACGGACTTATGGAGCAGTACTTC. Combining the CDR3 with reference TRBV19 and TRBJ2-7 gives the whole variable domain DGGITQSPKYLFRKEGQNVTLSCEQNLNHDAMYWYRQDPGQGLRLIYYSQIVNDFQKGDIAEGYSVSREKKESFPLTVTSAQKNPTAFYLCASSRDGLMEQYFGPGTRLTVT.

This clone was observed once. The DNA for the CDR3 is TGTGCCAGTGGGGTCCGAGATTCACCCCTCCACTTT. This codes for CASGVRDSPLHF. The V call is TRBV27, the J call TRBJ1-6; unclear D gene. The CDR3 contains 12 residues. With 9 bases removed from V and 8 bases from J, the gap between germline ends came to 11 bases. In germline, CDR1 is MNHEY, CDR2 SMNVEV (reference sequence).

The V gene is TRBV7-9, the J gene TRBJ2-1, with TRBD2 identical over 10 bases. J was trimmed by 9 bases and V by 3 bases; bases with no gene match: 8. The CDR3 is 15 amino acids. Germline CDR1 and CDR2: SEHNR and FQNEAQ (reference sequence). CDR3 in DNA: TGTGCCAGCAGCTTGCTGGAACTAGCGGGGATTGAGCAGTTCTTC. This encodes CASSLLELAGIEQFF.

The chain carries TRBV28 and TRBJ1-5, with 10 bases lining up with TRBD1. There are 17 residues in the CDR3. The V and J ends lost 1 base and 6 bases, in that order; junction bases with no gene match: 9. The V gene's germline CDR1 is MDHEN and CDR2 SYDVKM. The CDR3 nucleotides are TGTGCCAGCAGTTTATATGTTGGACAGGGGGGTACTCAGCCCCAGCATTTT. Translating gives CASSLYVGQGGTQPQHF.

The V gene is TRBV7-2, the J gene TRBJ2-7, with D possibly matching TRBD1 (5 bases). The CDR3 has 13 residues. CDR1 is SGHTA, CDR2 FQGNSA, per germline. V was clipped by 4 bases and J by 2 bases, with 9 bases between them. As DNA, the CDR3 is TGTGCCAGCAGCTCAGACAGTACCTACGAGCAGTACTTC. Protein: CASSSDSTYEQYF.

This clone has more than one count but fewer than ten. The J gene is TRBJ1-5, the V gene TRBV6-5; D is perhaps TRBD1 (5 bases). Trimming stripped 7 bases from V and 9 bases from J, with 19 bases between. The CDR3 has 14 residues. Germline V CDR1 and CDR2: MNHEY, SVGAGI. Written as DNA, the CDR3 is TGTGCCAGCACTCGGGGGGGGTCTAAGCTGCCCCAGCATTTT. The encoded protein is CASTRGGSKLPQHF.

The rearrangement links TRBV7-2 to TRBJ1-6; D may be TRBD1 (5 bases). The CDR3 runs 16 residues. Germline CDR1 reads SGHTA; CDR2 reads FQGNSA. V was pared by 1 base and J by 0 bases, with 7 bases between. In DNA form, the CDR3 reads TGTGCCAGCAGCTTAGGGGGGAGCTCCTATAATTCACCCCTCCACTTT. It yields the protein CASSLGGSSYNSPLHF.

The chain has TRBV5-6 and TRBJ1-2; 7 bases fit TRBD1. The CDR3 loop spans 15 amino acids. Per germline, CDR1 SGHDT and CDR2 YYEEEE. V lost 4 bases to trimming and J lost 8 bases; unmatched junction nucleotides: 14. The CDR3 region is CASSPLGQWGEGYTF. DNA for the CDR3: TGTGCCAGCAGCCCACTGGGACAGTGGGGGGAAGGCTACACCTTC.

The chain employs TRBV11-2 and TRBJ2-7; 8 bases are a match to TRBD1. Per the germline V gene, CDR1 is SGHAT and CDR2 is FQNNGV. The CDR3 has 13 residues. V lost 5 bases and J lost 7; bases outside the gene matches: 7. CDR3 coding DNA: TGTGCCAGCAGCCTGGACAGGGTTGGAGAGCAGTACTTC. Translation: CASSLDRVGEQYF.

The V and J genes are TRBV25-1 and TRBJ1-4, with 10 bases identical to TRBD1. J gave up 8 bases and V 6 bases, and 3 bases lay outside the gene matches. The CDR3 contains 13 residues. Germline V gene sequence: CDR1 MGHDK, CDR2 SYGVNS. The CDR3 nucleotides are TGTGCCAGCAGGGGACAGGGGTGGGAAAAACTGTTTTTT. Translated, it gives CASRGQGWEKLFF.

V is TRBV15 and J is TRBJ1-1; D possibly corresponds to TRBD1 (6 bases). The germline V gene encodes CDR1 LNHNV and CDR2 YYDKDF (reference sequence). This CDR3 is 15 amino acids long. V lost 0 bases and J lost 5, with 13 bases in between. As DNA, the CDR3 is TGTGCCACCAGCAGAGATGGGGGGGCGCAGACTGAAGCTTTCTTT. Translated: CATSRDGGAQTEAFF.

The V gene is TRBV5-1, the J gene TRBJ2-5; D unresolved. Trimming removed 0 bases at V and 1 base at J, with 7 bases between. The CDR3 covers 14 residues. CDR1 and CDR2 from the germline V gene are SGHRS and YFSETQ. The DNA for the CDR3 is TGCGCCAGCAGCTTGGACCCCAGCCAAGAGACCCAGTACTTC. Its translation: CASSLDPSQETQYF. The variable domain in full, with the rest retrieved from reference TRBV5-1 and TRBJ2-5, is KAGVTQTPRYLIKTRGQQVTLSCSPISGHRSVSWYQQTPGQGLQFLFEYFSETQRNKGNFPGRFSGRQFSNSRSEMNVSTLELGDSALYLCASSLDPSQETQYFGPGTRLLVL.

The rearrangement uses TRBV19 and TRBJ1-5; possibly TRBD1 for D (5 bases). The CDR3 loop spans 16 amino acids. Germline loops: CDR1 LNHDA, CDR2 SQIVND (reference sequence). V dropped 5 bases and J dropped 3 bases, with 17 bases sitting between them. The CDR3 DNA reads as TGTGCCAGTAGTCCAAGACAGAGCAAACTCAATCAGCCCCAGCATTTT. It encodes CASSPRQSKLNQPQHF.

The V gene is TRBV19, the J gene TRBJ2-3; 12 bases map to TRBD2. V lost 6 bases, J lost 3 bases, and 1 base stayed unmatched. Germline lookup yields CDR1 LNHDA and CDR2 SQIVND (reference sequence). CDR3 length: 14 amino acids. In DNA form, the CDR3 reads TGTGCCAGTAGACTAGCGGGGGGAACAGATACGCAGTATTTT. Encoded protein: CASRLAGGTDTQYF.

The chain uses TRBV5-1 and TRBJ1-5; D remains ambiguous. Germline CDR1 and CDR2: SGHRS and YFSETQ. This CDR3 contains 17 residues. V gave up 1 base and J gave up 4 bases, with 18 bases separating them. CDR3 sequence: CASSLHAFGDSNQPQHF. DNA of the CDR3: TGCGCCAGCAGCTTGCATGCATTCGGGGATTCAAATCAGCCCCAGCATTTT.

The genes are TRBV6-5 and TRBJ2-5, with D maybe TRBD1 (6 bases). V shed 2 bases and J shed 5 bases, with 9 bases lying between them. Per the germline V gene, CDR1 is MNHEY and CDR2 is SVGAGI. The CDR3 is made up of 13 amino acids. The CDR3 coding sequence is TGTGCCAGCAGTTACCCAGGGGTGGAGACCCAGTACTTC. It is translated as CASSYPGVETQYF.

Concerning this clone: This specimen includes other DNA sequences encoding the same CDR3. The chain has TRBV7-9 and TRBJ1-5; no firm D call. The germline V gene encodes CDR1 SEHNR and CDR2 FQNEAQ (reference sequence). The CDR3 consists of 13 residues. V lost 3 bases and J 2 bases, leaving 5 bases between the germline ends. This CDR3 reads CASSFSGNQPQHF. CDR3 DNA: TGTGCCAGCAGCTTTTCGGGCAATCAGCCCCAGCATTTT.

This clone occurred once. The chain couples TRBV11-3 to TRBJ2-5; D is possibly TRBD2 (5 bases). Looked up from germline, CDR1 is SGHNT and CDR2 is YENEEA. V lost 5 bases and J lost 4, with 11 bases in between. CDR3 size: 13 residues. The CDR3 sequence: CASSTGMGETQYF. The CDR3 DNA reads as TGTGCCAGCAGCACCGGGATGGGAGAGACCCAGTACTTC.

The chain couples TRBV28 to TRBJ1-1, with D maybe TRBD1 (6 bases). V lost 6 bases and J 11 bases, leaving 22 bases between the germline ends. CDR1 is MDHEN and CDR2 is SYDVKM in the germline V gene. CDR3 size: 14 residues. CDR3 bases: TGTGCCAGCAGCTCCGGGACATCCTATTCGGGGGCTTTCTTT. Translated: CASSSGTSYSGAFF.

V and J are TRBV30 and TRBJ1-6; no clear D. Germline lookup yields CDR1 GTSNPN and CDR2 SVGIG (reference sequence). The CDR3 spans 13 residues. V was clipped by 3 bases and J by 5 bases, with 8 bases between them. CDR3 in DNA: TGTGCCTGGAGGAGGATCAATAATTCACCCCTCCACTTT. Encoded protein: CAWRRINNSPLHF.